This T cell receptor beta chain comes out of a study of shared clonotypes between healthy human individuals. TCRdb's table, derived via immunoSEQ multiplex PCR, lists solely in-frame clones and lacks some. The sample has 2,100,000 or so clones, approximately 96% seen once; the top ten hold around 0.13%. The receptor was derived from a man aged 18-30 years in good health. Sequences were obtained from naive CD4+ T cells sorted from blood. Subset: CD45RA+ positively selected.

The CDR3, as DNA: TGTGCCAGCAGTCCCGAAGCCAGGGGAGCTGGGGCCAACGTCCTGACTTTC. As protein: CASSPEARGAGANVLTF. The chain joins TRBV4-2 to TRBJ2-6, with TRBD1 as a possible D gene (6 bases). This CDR3 has 17 residues. The V and J ends lost 6 bases and 2 bases respectively, with 17 bases between them. Germline values: CDR1 LGHNA, CDR2 YNFKEQ.